Each of the 7 T cell receptor beta chains below was sequenced from the same sample in a study of blood T cell repertoires in COVID-19. Generated by immunoSEQ multiplex PCR, the TCRdb table keeps only in-frame clones and is missing some. Among 200,000 to 250,000 clones listed, 70% to 85% were seen once. Sequencing was carried out using PBMCs or T cells enriched from blood (not recorded which). All receptors derive from a woman in her fifties or sixties who had recovered from COVID-19.

The chain joins TRBV30 to TRBJ1-2; 9 bases line up with TRBD1. The germline gives CDR1 GTSNPN, CDR2 SVGIG (reference sequence). V was pared by 3 bases and J by 8 bases, with 10 bases of the junction left unmatched. This CDR3 has 14 amino acids. For the CDR3, the DNA is TGTGCCTGGAGCGGGACCGGGACAGGGAACGGCTACACCTTC. Protein: CAWSGTGTGNGYTF.

This sequence joins TRBV6-4 and TRBJ1-5, with D possibly TRBD1 on 6 matching bases. Deletions cut 2 bases from V and 9 bases from J, with 17 bases between. This CDR3 has 15 residues. Per the germline V gene, CDR1 is MRHNA and CDR2 is SNTAGT. As DNA, the CDR3 is TGTGCCAGCAGTGACCAACCGGGGGGGGCCGGGCCCCAGCATTTT. Residues: CASSDQPGGAGPQHF.

This chain joins TRBV4-1 and TRBJ2-2, with 11 nucleotides matching TRBD2. CDR1 is MGHRA and CDR2 is YSYEKL in the germline V gene. Germline trimming cut 4 bases from V and 4 bases from J; bases unmatched to any gene: 5. The CDR3 runs to 16 residues. CDR3 nucleotide sequence: TGCGCCAGCAGCCGTACTAGCGGGGGAGTCACCGGGGAGCTGTTTTTT. It specifies CASSRTSGGVTGELFF.

The chain combines TRBV15 with TRBJ1-6, with D perhaps TRBD1 (5 bases). V was cut by 0 bases and J by 9 bases, with 15 bases left in between. This CDR3 has 16 amino acids. Germline CDR1 LNHNV, CDR2 YYDKDF (reference sequence). The chain's CDR3 is CATSRDLTGSGSPLHF. The CDR3 DNA sequence: TGTGCCACCAGCAGAGATCTCACAGGTTCGGGTTCACCCCTCCACTTT.

CDR3 in DNA: TGTGCCAGCAGTGAAACCCACAGGCATGGCTACACCTTC. Translating it yields CASSETHRHGYTF. The chain combines TRBV6-1 with TRBJ1-2; the D gene is possibly TRBD1 (5 bases). The CDR3 runs to 13 residues. Germline V gene data show CDR1 as MNHNS and CDR2 as SASEGT. V dropped 2 bases and J dropped 6 bases, with 10 bases sitting between them.

The rearrangement joins TRBV18 to TRBJ1-3, with 8 bases lining up with TRBD1. Trimming at V came to 3 bases and at J to 5 bases, leaving 12 bases not matched to a gene. The CDR3 totals 17 residues. CDR1 is KGHSH and CDR2 is LQKENI in the germline V gene. CDR3 in amino acids: CASSPVGQGAVRNTIYF. In DNA, the CDR3 is TGTGCCAGCTCACCCGTCGGACAGGGAGCCGTGAGAAACACCATATATTTT. Using reference TRBV18 and TRBJ1-3 for the parts outside the CDR3, the full variable domain is NAGVMQNPRHLVRRRGQEARLRCSPMKGHSHVYWYRQLPEEGLKFMVYLQKENIIDESGMPKERFSAEFPKEGPSILRIQQVVRGDSAAYFCASSPVGQGAVRNTIYFGEGSWLTVV.

This clone was picked up a small number of times. The chain joins TRBV7-9 to TRBJ1-3; 7 bases fit TRBD1. Germline loops: CDR1 SEHNR, CDR2 FQNEAQ (reference sequence). The CDR3 extends over 17 amino acids. The junction had 8 bases not matched to a gene; V was cut back by 3 bases and J by 0 bases. Here the CDR3 DNA reads TGTGCCAGCAGCTTGGGGACAGCTAGTTACTCTGGAAACACCATATATTTT. It yields the protein CASSLGTASYSGNTIYF.